The 8 T cell receptor beta chains given below trace back to one sample, sequenced in a study of human T cells and chemical hapten exposure. TCRdb re-analysed the RACE reads in MiXCR, keeping a single row per CDR3 protein. Among 300,000 to 350,000 distinct CDR3 sequences listed, 6% to 8.5% were seen once. As to time point: patch test 1, 2 weeks after DPC sensitization. Treatment: therapeutic diphenylcyclopropenone sensitization with weekly scalp DPC. The source was whole blood, collected in connection with sensitization to the hapten diphenylcyclopropenone (DPC). These receptors all stem from a woman aged 18-29 years with alopecia areata. Some clones in this sample may be carry-over from other donors' samples.

The chain is built from TRBV12-3 or TRBV12-4 and TRBJ1-5; D is unresolved. The CDR3 is 16 amino acids. The germline V and J ends were trimmed by 5 bases and 0 bases, with 14 bases remaining between them. CDR3 residues: CASSTQGPGSNQPQHF. The CDR3 nucleotides are TGTGCCAGCAGTACACAAGGCCCTGGTAGCAATCAGCCCCAGCATTTT.

This clonotype came up many times. The CDR3 loop is CASSSRWGENTGELFF. The CDR3 bases are TGTGCCAGCAGCTCCCGATGGGGGGAAAACACCGGGGAGCTGTTTTTT. J is TRBJ2-2 and V is TRBV28; D might be TRBD2 (6 bases). The CDR3 runs 16 residues. The V gene lost 6 bases and the J gene lost 2 bases, with 16 bases spanning the gap. Germline CDR1 and CDR2: MDHEN and SYDVKM.

The rearrangement links TRBV6-2 or TRBV6-3 to TRBJ2-7, with D perhaps TRBD1 or TRBD2 (5 bases each). CDR3 length: 15 residues. Germline CDR1 is MNHEY and CDR2 is SVGEGT. V dropped 6 bases and J dropped 2 bases, with 17 bases sitting between them. The CDR3 spells CASRADGTLTYEQYF. CDR3 sequence (DNA): TGTGCCAGCAGGGCCGACGGGACCTTAACCTACGAGCAGTACTTC.

The chain is built from TRBV12-3 or TRBV12-4 and TRBJ1-2; D remains unclear. The CDR3 has 15 amino acids. V was trimmed by 3 bases and J by 7 bases, leaving 18 bases between them. The CDR3 reads CASSFNEGLAGGYTF. The CDR3 region has the DNA TGTGCCAGCAGTTTCAATGAGGGCCTTGCGGGTGGCTACACCTTC.

This clonotype has ten or more counts. The chain links TRBV20-1 to TRBJ2-1; D unresolved. The germline CDR1 and CDR2 sequences are DFQATT and SNEGSKA (reference sequence). V gave up 0 bases and J gave up 2 bases, with 8 bases separating them. The CDR3 length is 14 residues. CDR3 nucleotide sequence: TGCAGTGCTAGAGAGGCTGAACCCTACAATGAGCAGTTCTTC. Its translation is CSAREAEPYNEQFF.

This clonotype was counted only a few times. The chain joins TRBV5-1 to TRBJ2-5, with TRBD1 identical over 7 bases. Losses at the gene ends were 4 bases for V and 3 bases for J; bases not matched to a gene: 9. The CDR3 covers 15 residues. The germline CDR1 and CDR2 sequences are SGHRS and YFSETQ. CDR3 DNA: TGCGCCAGCAGCATCTCCGGGACAGACAAAGAGACCCAGTACTTC. Translated, it gives CASSISGTDKETQYF.

In its sample, this clonotype was seen many times. The V call is TRBV12-3 or TRBV12-4, the J call TRBJ2-7; D might be TRBD1 (6 bases). V was clipped by 3 bases and J by 12 bases, with 15 bases between them. The CDR3 sequence is 12 residues long. In nucleotides, the CDR3 is TGTGCCAGCAGTTTTATGGGGGCTGTGAGGTACTTC. This encodes CASSFMGAVRYF.

The CDR3: CASSSGRGAGYEQYF. The DNA for the CDR3 is TGTGCCAGCAGTTCCGGAAGGGGGGCCGGTTACGAGCAGTACTTC. The chain combines TRBV28 with TRBJ2-7, with D perhaps given as TRBD1 or TRBD2 (6 bases each). This CDR3 region has 15 residues. V was trimmed by 4 bases and J by 4 bases, leaving 17 bases between them. Germline CDR1 is MDHEN and CDR2 is SYDVKM.